The entry below describes one T cell receptor beta chain. As yet, its antigen is unknown. Only in-frame clones appear in the TCRdb table, and some are missing; sequencing was by immunoSEQ multiplex PCR. This sample has about 130,000 clones, with roughly 94% found just once. This entry belongs to a study of T cell responses to AZD1222 COVID-19 vaccine. The CDR3 has 14 amino acids. Germline loops: CDR1 KGHSH, CDR2 LQKENI. V shed 3 bases, J shed 6 bases, and the junction held 5 bases outside the gene matches. General study points: Only a handful of AZD1222 recipients, six or seven in all, had baseline seropositivity. Nearly half of spike-specific TCRs reportedly go after variant regions that carry no mutations. The CD4 TCRs associated with vaccination extended across spike and predominated at 160-218 and 743-854.

The sample consisted of peripheral blood, taken on day 0 of AZD1222 vaccination. The J gene is TRBJ2-7, the V gene TRBV18, with TRBD1 matching over 10 bases. The clonotype was recovered from an adult in good health. This CDR3 is CASSPGTGVSEQYF. DNA for the CDR3: TGTGCCAGCTCACCCGGGACAGGGGTTTCCGAGCAGTACTTC.